This entry concerns a single T cell receptor (beta chain). The sample is drawn from a study of blood T cell repertoires in COVID-19. As for the study in general: The samples span acute and convalescent COVID-19 from the United States, Italy and Spain.

This CDR3 region has 16 residues. The V gene lost 3 bases and the J gene lost 1 base, with 15 bases spanning the gap. Germline V lookup: CDR1 MGHDK, CDR2 SYGVNS. Source study methods: Nucleated cell number was recorded as an estimate derived from reference gene primer amplification. Assay used: immunoSEQ multiplex PCR; TCRdb lists only in-frame clones, some missing. From that table come the V and J calls and clone size; the DNA was used to work out D and trimming. This sample has tens of thousands of clones, with almost 85% found just once. The TCR originated in an elderly woman with acute or convalescent COVID-19. The chain has TRBV25-1 and TRBJ1-1; weak D call: TRBD1 (6 bases). What was sequenced was peripheral blood. CDR3 nucleotides: TGTGCCAGCAGTGACTACCGCGGACAGTCGAACACTGAAGCTTTCTTT. It encodes CASSDYRGQSNTEAFF.